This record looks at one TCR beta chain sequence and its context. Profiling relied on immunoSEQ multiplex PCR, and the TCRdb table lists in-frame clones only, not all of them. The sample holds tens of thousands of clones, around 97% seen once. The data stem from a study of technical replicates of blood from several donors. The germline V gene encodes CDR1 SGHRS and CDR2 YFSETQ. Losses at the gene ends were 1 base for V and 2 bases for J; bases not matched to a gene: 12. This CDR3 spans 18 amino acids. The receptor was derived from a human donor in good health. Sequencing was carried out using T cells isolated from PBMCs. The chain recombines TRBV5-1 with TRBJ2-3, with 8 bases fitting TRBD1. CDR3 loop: CASSLYLGWGQDTDTQYF. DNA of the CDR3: TGCGCCAGCAGCTTGTACTTAGGGTGGGGACAGGACACAGATACGCAGTATTTT.